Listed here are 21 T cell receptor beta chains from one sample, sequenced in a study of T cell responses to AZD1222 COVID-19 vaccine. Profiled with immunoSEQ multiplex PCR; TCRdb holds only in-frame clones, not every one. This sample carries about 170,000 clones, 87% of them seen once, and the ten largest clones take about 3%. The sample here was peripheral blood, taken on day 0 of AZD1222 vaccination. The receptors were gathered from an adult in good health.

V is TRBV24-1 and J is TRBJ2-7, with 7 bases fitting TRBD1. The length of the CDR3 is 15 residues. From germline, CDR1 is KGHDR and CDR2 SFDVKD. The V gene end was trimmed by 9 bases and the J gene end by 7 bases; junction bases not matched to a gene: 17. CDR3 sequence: CATGFTGDPIREQYF. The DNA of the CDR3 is TGTGCCACCGGATTTACAGGGGATCCCATCCGGGAGCAGTACTTC.

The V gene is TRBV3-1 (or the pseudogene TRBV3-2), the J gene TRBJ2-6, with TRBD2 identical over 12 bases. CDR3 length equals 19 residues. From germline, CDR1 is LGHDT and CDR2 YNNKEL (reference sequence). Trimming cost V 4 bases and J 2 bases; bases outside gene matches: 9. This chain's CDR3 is CASSRTVRLAGAGANVLTF. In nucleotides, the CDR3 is TGTGCCAGCAGCCGTACAGTACGACTAGCGGGAGCTGGGGCCAACGTCCTGACTTTC.

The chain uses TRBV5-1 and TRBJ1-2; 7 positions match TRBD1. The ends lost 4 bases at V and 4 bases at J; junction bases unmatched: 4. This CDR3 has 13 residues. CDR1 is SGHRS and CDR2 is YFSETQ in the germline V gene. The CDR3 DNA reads TGCGCCAGCAGCCGACAGGGCCTCTATGGCTACACCTTC. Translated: CASSRQGLYGYTF.

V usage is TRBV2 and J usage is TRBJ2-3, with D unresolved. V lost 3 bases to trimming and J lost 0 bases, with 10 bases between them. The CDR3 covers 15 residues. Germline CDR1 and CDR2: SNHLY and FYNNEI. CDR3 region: CASSDGPPSTDTQYF. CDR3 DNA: TGTGCCAGCAGTGATGGTCCTCCTAGCACAGATACGCAGTATTTT.

This CDR3 reads CASSKQGPSTDTQYF. Written as DNA, the CDR3 is TGTGCCAGCAGCAAGCAGGGCCCTAGCACAGATACGCAGTATTTT. The chain combines TRBV21-1 with TRBJ2-3; no check of the table's D call, TRBD1, against the DNA was made. TRBV21-1 is a listed pseudogene. The length of the CDR3 is 15 residues.

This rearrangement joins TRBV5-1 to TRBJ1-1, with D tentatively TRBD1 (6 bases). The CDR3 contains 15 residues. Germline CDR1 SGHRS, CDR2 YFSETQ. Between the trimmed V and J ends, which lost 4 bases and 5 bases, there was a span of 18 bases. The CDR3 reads CASSPPNRAGTEAFF. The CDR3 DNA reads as TGCGCCAGCAGCCCCCCTAACAGGGCGGGGACTGAAGCTTTCTTT.

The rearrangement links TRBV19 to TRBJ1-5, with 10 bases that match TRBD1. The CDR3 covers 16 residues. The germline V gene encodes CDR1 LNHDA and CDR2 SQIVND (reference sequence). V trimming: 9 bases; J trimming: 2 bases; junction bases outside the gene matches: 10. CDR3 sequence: CASKSDRGGGNQPQHF. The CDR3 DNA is TGTGCCAGCAAGTCGGACAGGGGGGGTGGCAATCAGCCCCAGCATTTT.

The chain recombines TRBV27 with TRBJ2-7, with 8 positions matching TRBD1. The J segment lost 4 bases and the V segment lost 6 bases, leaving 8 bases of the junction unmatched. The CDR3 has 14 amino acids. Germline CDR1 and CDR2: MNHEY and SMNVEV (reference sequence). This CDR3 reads CASSIGTGFYEQYF. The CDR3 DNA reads TGTGCCAGCAGCATCGGGACAGGATTTTACGAGCAGTACTTC.

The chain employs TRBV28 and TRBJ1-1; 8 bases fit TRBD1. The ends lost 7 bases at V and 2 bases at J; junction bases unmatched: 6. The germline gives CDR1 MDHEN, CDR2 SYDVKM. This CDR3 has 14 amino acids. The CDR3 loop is CASIFRGRNTEAFF. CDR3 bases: TGTGCCAGCATCTTCAGGGGGCGAAACACTGAAGCTTTCTTT.

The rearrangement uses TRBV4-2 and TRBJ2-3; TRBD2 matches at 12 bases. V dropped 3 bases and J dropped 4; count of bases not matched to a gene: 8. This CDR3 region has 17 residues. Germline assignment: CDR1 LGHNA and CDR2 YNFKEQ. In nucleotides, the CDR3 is TGTGCCAGCAGCCAGTCCCCTTCTAGCGGGGGGGCAGATACGCAGTATTTT. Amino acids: CASSQSPSSGGADTQYF.

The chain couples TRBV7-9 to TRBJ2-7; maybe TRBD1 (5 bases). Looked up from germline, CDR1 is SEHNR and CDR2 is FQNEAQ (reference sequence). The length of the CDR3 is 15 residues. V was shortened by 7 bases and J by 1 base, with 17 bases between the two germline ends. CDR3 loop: CASTLGRTSSYEQYF. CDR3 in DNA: TGTGCCAGCACCCTCGGAAGGACAAGTTCCTACGAGCAGTACTTC.

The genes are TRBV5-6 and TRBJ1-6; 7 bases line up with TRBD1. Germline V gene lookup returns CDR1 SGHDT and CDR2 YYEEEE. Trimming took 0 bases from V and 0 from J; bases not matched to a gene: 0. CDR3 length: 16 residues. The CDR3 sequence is CASSLDRGSYNSPLHF. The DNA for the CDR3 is TGTGCCAGCAGCTTGGACAGGGGCTCCTATAATTCACCCCTCCACTTT.

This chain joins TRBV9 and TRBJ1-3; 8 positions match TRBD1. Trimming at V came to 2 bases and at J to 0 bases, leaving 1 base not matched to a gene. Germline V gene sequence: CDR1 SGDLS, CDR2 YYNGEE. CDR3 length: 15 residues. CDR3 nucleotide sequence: TGTGCCAGCAGCGTCACAGGGGGCTCTGGAAACACCATATATTTT. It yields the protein CASSVTGGSGNTIYF.

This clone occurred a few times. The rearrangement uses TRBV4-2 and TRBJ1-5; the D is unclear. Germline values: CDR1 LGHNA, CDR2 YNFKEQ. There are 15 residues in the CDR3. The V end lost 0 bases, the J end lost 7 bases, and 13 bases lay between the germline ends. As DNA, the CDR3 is TGTGCCAGCAGCCAAGATATAGGTCTAGTCCAGCCCCAGCATTTT. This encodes CASSQDIGLVQPQHF.

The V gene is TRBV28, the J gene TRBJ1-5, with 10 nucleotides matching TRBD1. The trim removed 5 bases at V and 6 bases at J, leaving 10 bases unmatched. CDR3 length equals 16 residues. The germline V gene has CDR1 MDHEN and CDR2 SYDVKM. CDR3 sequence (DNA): TGTGCCAGCAGTCCGATTCGACAGGGGGCCATTCAGCCCCAGCATTTT. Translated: CASSPIRQGAIQPQHF.

The CDR3 protein is CASSRRTGNIQYF. For the CDR3, the DNA is TGTGCCAGCAGCCGACGGACGGGAAACATTCAGTACTTC. The chain is built from TRBV3-1 (or the pseudogene TRBV3-2) and TRBJ2-4; no firm D call. The CDR3 is 13 amino acids. Between the trimmed V and J ends, which lost 4 bases and 6 bases, there was a span of 10 bases. Germline CDR1 and CDR2: LGHDT and YNNKEL (reference sequence).

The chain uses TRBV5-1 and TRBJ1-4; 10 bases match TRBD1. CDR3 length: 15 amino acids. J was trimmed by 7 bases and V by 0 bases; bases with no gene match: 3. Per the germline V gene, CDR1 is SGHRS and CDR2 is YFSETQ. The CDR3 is CASSLDGTGVEKLFF. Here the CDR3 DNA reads TGCGCCAGCAGCTTGGATGGGACAGGGGTTGAAAAACTGTTTTTT.

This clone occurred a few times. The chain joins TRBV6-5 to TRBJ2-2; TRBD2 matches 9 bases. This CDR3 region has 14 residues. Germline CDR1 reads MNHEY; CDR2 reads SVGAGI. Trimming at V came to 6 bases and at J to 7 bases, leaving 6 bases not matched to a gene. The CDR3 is CASRVSGRGGELFF. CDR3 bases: TGTGCCAGCAGGGTTAGCGGGAGAGGCGGGGAGCTGTTTTTT.

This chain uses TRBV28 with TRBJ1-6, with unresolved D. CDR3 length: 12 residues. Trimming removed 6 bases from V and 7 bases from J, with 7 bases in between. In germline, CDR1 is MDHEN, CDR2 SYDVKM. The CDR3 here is CASRTGNSPLHF. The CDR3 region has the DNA TGTGCCAGCAGAACCGGGAATTCACCCCTCCACTTT.

The CDR3 loop reads CASSQDSYEQYF. The DNA for the CDR3 is TGTGCCAGCAGTCAAGACTCCTACGAGCAGTACTTC. The chain uses TRBV7-3 and TRBJ2-7; no clear D. Between the trimmed V and J ends, which lost 6 bases and 0 bases, there was a span of 6 bases. Germline V gene sequence: CDR1 SGHTA, CDR2 FQGTGA. The CDR3 loop spans 12 amino acids.

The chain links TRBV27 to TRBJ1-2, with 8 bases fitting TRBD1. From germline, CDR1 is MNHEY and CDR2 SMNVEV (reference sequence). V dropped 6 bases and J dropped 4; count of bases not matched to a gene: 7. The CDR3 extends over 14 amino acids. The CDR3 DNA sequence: TGTGCCAGCAGCCCTCAGGGGGCGCGCTATGGCTACACCTTC. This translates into CASSPQGARYGYTF.